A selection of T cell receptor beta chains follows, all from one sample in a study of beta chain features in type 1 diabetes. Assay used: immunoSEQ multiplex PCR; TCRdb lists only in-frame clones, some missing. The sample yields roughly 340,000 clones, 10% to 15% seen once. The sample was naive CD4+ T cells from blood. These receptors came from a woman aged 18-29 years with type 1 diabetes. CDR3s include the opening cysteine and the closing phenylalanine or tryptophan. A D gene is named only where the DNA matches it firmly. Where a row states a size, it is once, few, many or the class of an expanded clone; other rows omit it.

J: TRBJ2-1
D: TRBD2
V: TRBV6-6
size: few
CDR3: CASRIAGGPGEQFF

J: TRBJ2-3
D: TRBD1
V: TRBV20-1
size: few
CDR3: CSAKGANTQYF

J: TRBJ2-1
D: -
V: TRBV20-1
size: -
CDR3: CSARGRRQQFF

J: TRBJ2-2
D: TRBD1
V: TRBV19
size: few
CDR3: CASAGTGDPGELFF

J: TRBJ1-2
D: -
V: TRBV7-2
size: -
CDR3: CASSIPLWHYGYTF

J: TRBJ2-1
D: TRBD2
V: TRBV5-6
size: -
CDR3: CASSLLAGGASSYNEQFF

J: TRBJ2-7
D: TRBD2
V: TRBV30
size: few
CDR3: CAWSGLAGGPSYEQYF

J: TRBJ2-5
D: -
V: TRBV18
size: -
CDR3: CASSPQTGAAETQYF

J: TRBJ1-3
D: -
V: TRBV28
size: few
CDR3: CASSPQDRNTIYF

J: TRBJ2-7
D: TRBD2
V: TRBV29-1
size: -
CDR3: CSGRGGTDYEQYF

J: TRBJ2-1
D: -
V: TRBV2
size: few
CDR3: CASTPRGEQFF

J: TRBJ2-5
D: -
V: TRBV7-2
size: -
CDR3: CASSPGEQETQYF